Listed below are T cell receptor beta chains from one sample, sequenced in a study of T-cell reconstitution after alpha-beta-depleted transplantation in children. Each CDR3 protein is one row after TCRdb ran MiXCR on the PCR reads. This table holds 750,000 to 950,000 distinct CDR3 sequences, less than 20% found once. Sequencing used PBMCs, mostly from graft donor cells, obtained 360 days after TCRalphabeta/CD19-depleted stem cell transplant. These receptors came from a male patient between 5 and 17 years old who had a stem cell transplant for acute lymphoblastic leukemia, so the T cells may come from the graft donor. Both conserved end residues are part of each CDR3. Fields, in order: J gene, V gene, CDR3 protein.

J: TRBJ1-1
V: TRBV28
CDR3: CASTPPRKNTEAFF

J: TRBJ2-1
V: TRBV15
CDR3: CATSRFNSRAYNEQFF

J: TRBJ2-3
V: TRBV10-1
CDR3: CASSELAGYTDTQYF

J: TRBJ2-2
V: TRBV14
CDR3: CASSPLMHTGELFF

J: TRBJ2-3
V: TRBV11-2
CDR3: CASSAGLSSTDTQYF

J: TRBJ2-7
V: TRBV5-1
CDR3: CASSWLKEAHEQYF

J: TRBJ1-3
V: TRBV5-1
CDR3: CASSGDVSSGNTIYF

J: TRBJ1-1
V: TRBV5-1
CDR3: CASSLWGLGIDTEAFF

J: TRBJ2-5
V: TRBV29-1
CDR3: CSVTGEVTQYF

J: TRBJ2-1
V: TRBV6-5
CDR3: CASNRRERGDNEQFF

J: TRBJ2-7
V: TRBV27
CDR3: CASSLSPGSRGEQYF

J: TRBJ2-7
V: TRBV27
CDR3: CASSLRRGTYEQYF

J: TRBJ1-4
V: TRBV12-3/TRBV12-4
CDR3: CASSFWDEKLFF

J: TRBJ2-4
V: TRBV4-1
CDR3: CASSRASVNIQYF

J: TRBJ2-1
V: TRBV2
CDR3: CASSDEGLSYNEQFF

J: TRBJ2-2
V: TRBV4-1
CDR3: CASSPTIPNTGELFF

J: TRBJ2-1
V: TRBV6-2/TRBV6-3
CDR3: CASTQDFYNEQFF

J: TRBJ2-4
V: TRBV27
CDR3: CASKSLAKNIQYF

J: TRBJ2-7
V: TRBV20-1
CDR3: CSARDAVPEQYF

J: TRBJ1-1
V: TRBV4-1
CDR3: CASSPPWTVREMNTEAFF

J: TRBJ2-4
V: TRBV6-1
CDR3: CASTTSLAKNIQYF

J: TRBJ1-2
V: TRBV3-1
CDR3: CASSRTRTGNGYTF

J: TRBJ1-1
V: TRBV20-1
CDR3: CSARWLVGPTEAFF

J: TRBJ2-7
V: TRBV5-1
CDR3: CASSSGTSGYISYEQYF

J: TRBJ2-5
V: TRBV20-1
CDR3: CSAPTGSETQYF

J: TRBJ1-5
V: TRBV4-1
CDR3: CASSHDGQGDIKPQHF

J: TRBJ2-1
V: TRBV4-1
CDR3: CASSVLLGEQFF

J: TRBJ2-2
V: TRBV7-2
CDR3: CASSLDGTRRTGELFF

J: TRBJ1-3
V: TRBV27
CDR3: CASSSGQGVNTIYF

J: TRBJ2-1
V: TRBV29-1
CDR3: CSRGAQSYNEQFF

J: TRBJ2-3
V: TRBV29-1
CDR3: CSVLNLAMTDTQYF

J: TRBJ2-7
V: TRBV21-1
CDR3: CASSKGVAGGPHEQYF

J: TRBJ2-1
V: TRBV7-9
CDR3: CASSLGLRNNEQFF

J: TRBJ2-7
V: TRBV3-1
CDR3: CASSQEVADSYEQYF

J: TRBJ2-7
V: TRBV5-1
CDR3: CASSARQGVTYEQYF

J: TRBJ1-1
V: TRBV12-3/TRBV12-4
CDR3: CASSLSPLGTEAFF

J: TRBJ1-5
V: TRBV27
CDR3: CASARQGRYSNQPQHF

J: TRBJ2-1
V: TRBV7-2
CDR3: CASSHLAALSIYNEQFF

J: TRBJ2-1
V: TRBV13
CDR3: CASSLQGVPYNEQFF

J: TRBJ2-2
V: TRBV10-2
CDR3: CASSAGQSAGELFF

J: TRBJ2-2
V: TRBV2
CDR3: CASREPSQGAAGELFF

J: TRBJ2-7
V: TRBV5-1
CDR3: CASSWPGLAGLSSYEQYF

J: TRBJ1-3
V: TRBV9
CDR3: CASSVGVGSGNTIYF

J: TRBJ2-5
V: TRBV10-1
CDR3: CASSGQLQETQYF

J: TRBJ2-7
V: TRBV5-1
CDR3: CASSLNGGLLSDEQYF

J: TRBJ2-3
V: TRBV7-6
CDR3: CASSLEGLAGFTDTQYF

J: TRBJ2-4
V: TRBV7-2
CDR3: CASSLSTGVRNIQYF

J: TRBJ2-1
V: TRBV11-2
CDR3: CASSLYPGTSGGRNNEQFF

J: TRBJ1-2
V: TRBV12-3/TRBV12-4
CDR3: CASSLREGYGYTF

J: TRBJ1-4
V: TRBV7-9
CDR3: CASSSLQGMGEKLFF